The entry below describes one TCR beta chain. Its antigen is as yet unknown. Primers included in the PCR were 60 Vbeta and 13 Jbeta primers. TCRdb keeps only in-frame clones here, not all; method: immunoSEQ multiplex PCR. There are about 140,000 clones in the sample; approximately 82% occur only once, and 1.5% to 2% lies in the top ten. This sample stems from a study of cytomegalovirus exposure and HLA in healthy donors. Likely unrecorded immune exposures existed in these nominally healthy donors. Findings and caveats of the study: Cytomegalovirus status was reportedly diagnosed by the classifier with high specificity and sensitivity. Other equally common chains were less clonally expanded than HLA-associated TCR beta chains, a later analysis showed. An analysis done earlier found most TCR beta V segments productive about 87% or about 30% of the time.

The CDR3 consists of 16 residues. Germline V gene lookup returns CDR1 MNHNY and CDR2 SVGAGI (reference sequence). V lost 5 bases and J lost 7; bases outside the gene matches: 12. The chain combines TRBV6-6 with TRBJ2-1; TRBD2 aligns across 9 bases. The sample consisted of PBMCs. The origin of this receptor is a woman in her forties in good health and CMV-seronegative. The CDR3 sequence: CASSLIIAGVSNEQFF. DNA for the CDR3: TGTGCCAGCAGTCTGATCATAGCGGGAGTATCGAATGAGCAGTTCTTC.